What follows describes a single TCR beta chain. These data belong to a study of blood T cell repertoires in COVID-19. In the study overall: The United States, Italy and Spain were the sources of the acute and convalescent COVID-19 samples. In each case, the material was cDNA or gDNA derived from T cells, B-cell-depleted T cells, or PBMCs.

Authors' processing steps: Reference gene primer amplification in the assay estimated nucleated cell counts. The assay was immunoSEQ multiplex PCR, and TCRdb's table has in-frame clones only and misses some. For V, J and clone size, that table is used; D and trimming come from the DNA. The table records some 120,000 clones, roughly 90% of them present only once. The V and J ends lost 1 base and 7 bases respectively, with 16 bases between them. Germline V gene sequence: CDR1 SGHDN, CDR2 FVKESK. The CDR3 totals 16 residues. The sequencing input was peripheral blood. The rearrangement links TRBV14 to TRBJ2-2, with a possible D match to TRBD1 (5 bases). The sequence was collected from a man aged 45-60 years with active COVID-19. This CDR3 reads CASSQASGPGIGELFF. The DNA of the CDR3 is TGTGCCAGCAGCCAAGCATCAGGGCCCGGCATCGGGGAGCTGTTTTTT.